Below, 21 T cell receptor beta chains from the same sample are listed, as sequenced in a study of graft-versus-host responses after intestinal transplantation. Antigen specificity for these receptors is unknown. Assay: immunoSEQ multiplex PCR; the TCRdb copy retains only in-frame clones and omits some. The table shows approximately 90,000 clones, with 80% to 85% occurring only once. The sample here was unstimulated CD4+ T cells sorted from spleen or lymph node cells, taken before intestinal transplant. These receptors were collected from a human donor who received an intestinal transplant.

This chain joins TRBV5-4 and TRBJ2-2; D might be TRBD1 (6 bases). Germline assignment: CDR1 SGHNT and CDR2 YYREEE (reference sequence). V was trimmed by 6 bases and J by 2 bases, leaving 11 bases between them. This CDR3 is built from 14 residues. This CDR3 is CASTRQANTGELFF. The CDR3 DNA reads TGTGCCAGCACCCGACAGGCTAACACCGGGGAGCTGTTTTTT. Using reference TRBV5-4 and TRBJ2-2 for the parts outside the CDR3, the full variable domain is ETGVTQSPTHLIKTRGQQVTLRCSSQSGHNTVSWYQQALGQGPQFIFQYYREEENGRGNFPPRFSGLQFPNYSSELNVNALELDDSALYLCASTRQANTGELFFGEGSRLTVL.

The chain joins TRBV28 to TRBJ1-2; 7 nucleotides align to TRBD1. This CDR3 spans 14 amino acids. Germline V gene data show CDR1 as MDHEN and CDR2 as SYDVKM. The V gene end was trimmed by 7 bases and the J gene end by 5 bases; junction bases not matched to a gene: 10. In DNA form, the CDR3 reads TGTGCCAGCAAGCTGCCAGGGGGTCGGTATGGCTACACCTTC. This codes for CASKLPGGRYGYTF.

This chain links TRBV6-1 with TRBJ2-7; TRBD2 matches at 9 bases. The junction had 7 bases not matched to a gene; V was cut back by 3 bases and J by 1 base. Germline loops: CDR1 MNHNS, CDR2 SASEGT. The CDR3 length is 16 residues. The CDR3: CASSDGYSGSSYEQYF. CDR3 coding DNA: TGTGCCAGCAGTGACGGATATAGCGGGAGTTCCTACGAGCAGTACTTC.

The V call is TRBV5-1, the J call TRBJ1-5; 8 bases fit TRBD1. Germline V CDR1 and CDR2: SGHRS, YFSETQ. The V and J ends lost 4 bases and 4 bases, in that order; junction bases with no gene match: 7. This CDR3 has 15 residues. This CDR3 is CASSPRTGPNQPQHF. In nucleotides, the CDR3 is TGCGCCAGCAGCCCGAGGACAGGGCCGAATCAGCCCCAGCATTTT.

The chain employs TRBV5-5 and TRBJ2-5; tentative D call: TRBD2 (5 bases). This CDR3 contains 13 residues. Germline V gene lookup returns CDR1 SGHKS and CDR2 YYEKEE (reference sequence). V lost 2 bases, J lost 5 bases, and 10 bases lay in between. Written as DNA, the CDR3 is TGTGCCAGCAGCTTATCGGGAAGTGAGACCCAGTACTTC. Translating gives CASSLSGSETQYF.

The V and J genes are TRBV13 and TRBJ2-2, with a tentative D call TRBD2 (5 bases). The CDR3 loop spans 17 amino acids. Deletions cut 5 bases from V and 4 bases from J, with 20 bases between. Per the germline V gene, CDR1 is PRHDT and CDR2 is FYEKMQ (reference sequence). DNA of the CDR3: TGTGCCAGCAGCGACGCCCCTAGCTCTAAACCCACCGGGGAGCTGTTTTTT. Amino acid sequence: CASSDAPSSKPTGELFF.

This chain joins TRBV5-1 and TRBJ2-7; D is undetermined. CDR1 and CDR2 (germline): SGHRS, YFSETQ. V was cut by 1 base and J by 5 bases, with 10 bases left in between. The CDR3 runs 13 residues. CDR3 coding DNA: TGCGCCAGCAGCTTGAGTATACGCGACGAGCAGTACTTC. Translation gives CASSLSIRDEQYF.

This clone was seen only once. The chain recombines TRBV15 with TRBJ1-5, with TRBD1 identical over 8 bases. Germline CDR1 is LNHNV and CDR2 is YYDKDF (reference sequence). The CDR3 is 13 amino acids. Trimming took 0 bases from V and 9 from J; bases not matched to a gene: 1. DNA for the CDR3: TGTGCCACCAGCAGAGAGGGGACAGGGCCCCAGCATTTT. Its translation is CATSREGTGPQHF.

This clone was observed a few times. This CDR3 reads CSAAGVGEQYF. The CDR3 DNA reads as TGCAGTGCGGCGGGAGTGGGGGAGCAGTACTTC. The chain couples TRBV20-1 to TRBJ2-7; 7 positions match TRBD2. Losses at the gene ends were 6 bases for V and 7 bases for J; bases not matched to a gene: 6. CDR3 length: 11 residues. Germline-derived CDR1 and CDR2 are DFQATT and SNEGSKA (reference sequence).

The gene calls are TRBV9 and TRBJ2-1, with TRBD2 identical over 8 bases. CDR1 and CDR2 from the germline V gene are SGDLS and YYNGEE. The CDR3 totals 15 residues. Trimming removed 0 bases from V and 4 bases from J; junction bases left unmatched: 3. The CDR3 spells CASSVVASGYNEQFF. Written as DNA, the CDR3 is TGTGCCAGCAGCGTAGTTGCTAGCGGGTACAATGAGCAGTTCTTC.

This clone was detected only once. The V call is TRBV2, the J call TRBJ1-1; tentatively, D is TRBD1 (5 bases). Looked up from germline, CDR1 is SNHLY and CDR2 is FYNNEI. This CDR3 contains 15 residues. Trimming took 8 bases from V and 5 from J, leaving 21 bases between them. The DNA for the CDR3 is TGTGCCAGCCTTTCCCAAGGATGGGGGGGTACTGAAGCTTTCTTT. Encoded protein: CASLSQGWGGTEAFF. Full variable domain (missing parts from reference TRBV2 and TRBJ1-1): EPEVTQTPSHQVTQMGQEVILRCVPISNHLYFYWYRQILGQKVEFLVSFYNNEISEKSEIFDDQFSVERPDGSNFTLKIRSTKLEDSAMYFCASLSQGWGGTEAFFGQGTRLTVV.

V usage is TRBV11-2 and J usage is TRBJ2-4; TRBD1 agrees at 12 bases. CDR1 SGHAT and CDR2 FQNNGV come from the germline V gene. The V segment lost 6 bases and the J segment 3 bases; nucleotides outside the gene matches: 12. The CDR3 runs 18 residues. CDR3 protein: CASRQIRDRGPNKNIQYF. Written as DNA, the CDR3 is TGTGCCAGCAGGCAAATCCGGGACAGGGGGCCCAACAAAAACATTCAGTACTTC.

This sequence joins TRBV4-1 and TRBJ1-4, with TRBD1 matching 8 bases. The CDR3 spans 15 residues. Germline V gives CDR1 MGHRA, CDR2 YSYEKL. V was clipped by 2 bases and J by 8 bases; unmatched bases: 7. The CDR3 sequence: CASSQSDRVEEKLFF. The CDR3 region has the DNA TGCGCCAGCAGCCAATCGGACAGGGTAGAGGAAAAACTGTTTTTT.

The chain couples TRBV19 to TRBJ2-3; 9 bases are shared with TRBD1. The CDR3 has 15 amino acids. Per germline, CDR1 LNHDA and CDR2 SQIVND (reference sequence). The J segment lost 5 bases and the V segment lost 3 bases, leaving 6 bases of the junction unmatched. CDR3 amino acids: CASSMGGQGQDTQYF. The CDR3 nucleotides are TGTGCCAGTAGTATGGGGGGACAGGGCCAAGATACGCAGTATTTT.

The chain uses TRBV19 and TRBJ1-5; 7 nucleotides align to TRBD1. CDR3 size: 15 residues. Germline-derived CDR1 and CDR2 are LNHDA and SQIVND (reference sequence). V gave up 6 bases and J gave up 3 bases; unmatched junction bases: 8. CDR3 in DNA: TGTGCCAGTAGGATACAGGGGTTCGCCAATCAGCCCCAGCATTTT. This encodes CASRIQGFANQPQHF.

CDR3 sequence: CASSEPGQGDGELFF. CDR3 in DNA: TGTGCCAGCAGTGAGCCCGGACAGGGAGACGGGGAGCTGTTTTTT. The chain combines TRBV25-1 with TRBJ2-2; 8 bases match TRBD1. The trim removed 3 bases at V and 7 bases at J, leaving 7 bases unmatched. CDR3 size: 15 residues. Germline-derived CDR1 and CDR2 are MGHDK and SYGVNS. Together with reference TRBV25-1 and TRBJ2-2, the CDR3 gives the full variable domain: EADIYQTPRYLVIGTGKKITLECSQTMGHDKMYWYQQDPGMELHLIHYSYGVNSTEKGDLSSESTVSRIRTEHFPLTLESARPSHTSQYLCASSEPGQGDGELFFGEGSRLTVL.

The V call is TRBV30, the J call TRBJ2-3; D uncertain. Trimming left V 2 bases short and J 1 base short, with 10 bases between. The V gene's germline CDR1 is GTSNPN and CDR2 SVGIG (reference sequence). The CDR3 consists of 14 residues. CDR3 nucleotide sequence: TGTGCCTGGAGTCTGGCCTCTGGCACAGATACGCAGTATTTT. The encoded protein is CAWSLASGTDTQYF.

V and J are TRBV6-5 and TRBJ1-2; the D gene is possibly TRBD1 (5 bases). CDR1 and CDR2 (germline): MNHEY, SVGAGI. The length of the CDR3 is 15 residues. Trimming removed 5 bases at V and 0 bases at J, with 13 bases between. As DNA, the CDR3 is TGTGCCAGCAGTGCGCCGGGGGAAGCTAACTATGGCTACACCTTC. It is translated as CASSAPGEANYGYTF.

The chain uses TRBV4-2 and TRBJ2-3; the match to TRBD2 covers 8 bases. Trimming cost V 0 bases and J 9 bases; bases outside gene matches: 11. This CDR3 comprises 16 residues. Germline V gene sequence: CDR1 LGHNA, CDR2 YNFKEQ. The CDR3 spells CASSQERRGAPATQYF. CDR3 DNA sequence: TGTGCCAGCAGCCAAGAAAGGCGGGGGGCCCCCGCGACGCAGTATTTT.

This clone was picked up a small number of times. This rearrangement joins TRBV10-3 to TRBJ1-2; 8 bases line up with TRBD1. After removal of 7 bases from V and 5 bases from J, the junction contained 6 bases not matched to a gene. From germline, CDR1 is ENHRY and CDR2 SYGVKD. The CDR3 extends over 13 amino acids. This CDR3 is CAIIRGPGYGYTF. CDR3 DNA sequence: TGTGCCATCATCAGGGGGCCGGGGTATGGCTACACCTTC.

This clone has more than one count but fewer than ten. The rearrangement uses TRBV29-1 and TRBJ2-5, with TRBD2 matching 7 bases. This CDR3 spans 16 amino acids. V trimming: 4 bases; J trimming: 8 bases; junction bases outside the gene matches: 19. Germline V lookup: CDR1 SQVTM, CDR2 ANQGSEA. The chain's CDR3 is CSVVREASARMGTQYF. The CDR3 DNA is TGCAGCGTTGTCCGGGAGGCTAGCGCCCGAATGGGAACCCAGTACTTC.